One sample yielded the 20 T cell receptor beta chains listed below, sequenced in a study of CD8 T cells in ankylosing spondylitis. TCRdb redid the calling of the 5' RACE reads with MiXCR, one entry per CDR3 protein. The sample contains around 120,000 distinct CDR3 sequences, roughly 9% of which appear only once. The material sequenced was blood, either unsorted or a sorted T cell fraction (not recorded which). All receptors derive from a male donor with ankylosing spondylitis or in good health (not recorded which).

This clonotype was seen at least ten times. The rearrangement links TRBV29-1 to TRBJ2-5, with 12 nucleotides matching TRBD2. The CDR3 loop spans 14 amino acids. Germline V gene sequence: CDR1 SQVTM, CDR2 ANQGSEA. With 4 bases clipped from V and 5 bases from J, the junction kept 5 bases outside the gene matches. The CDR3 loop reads CSVGLAGARETQYF. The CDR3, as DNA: TGCAGCGTTGGACTAGCGGGAGCGAGGGAGACCCAGTACTTC.

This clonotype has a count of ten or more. The CDR3 protein is CSAVAGGGRNEQFF. The CDR3 nucleotides are TGCAGTGCTGTAGCGGGAGGAGGTCGGAATGAGCAGTTCTTC. The gene calls are TRBV20-1 and TRBJ2-1, with 10 bases identical to TRBD2. This CDR3 spans 14 amino acids. The V and J ends lost 5 bases and 7 bases, in that order; junction bases with no gene match: 8. Germline V lookup: CDR1 DFQATT, CDR2 SNEGSKA (reference sequence).

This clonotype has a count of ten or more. This CDR3 is CASSSRRGGELFF. The CDR3 DNA follows: TGTGCCAGCAGTTCCAGGAGGGGCGGGGAGCTGTTTTTT. The rearrangement joins TRBV27 to TRBJ2-2; tentative D call: TRBD2 (6 bases). Trimming removed 4 bases from V and 7 bases from J, with 10 bases in between. Germline values: CDR1 MNHEY, CDR2 SMNVEV (reference sequence). The CDR3 sequence is 13 residues long.

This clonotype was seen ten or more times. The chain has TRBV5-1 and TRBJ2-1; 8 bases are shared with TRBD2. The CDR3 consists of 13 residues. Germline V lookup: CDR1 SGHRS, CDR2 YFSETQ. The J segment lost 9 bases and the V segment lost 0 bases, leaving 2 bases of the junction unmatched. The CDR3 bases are TGCGCCAGCAGCTTGGGCGGGAGGAGTGAGCAGTTCTTC. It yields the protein CASSLGGRSEQFF. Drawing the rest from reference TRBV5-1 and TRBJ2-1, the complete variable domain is KAGVTQTPRYLIKTRGQQVTLSCSPISGHRSVSWYQQTPGQGLQFLFEYFSETQRNKGNFPGRFSGRQFSNSRSEMNVSTLELGDSALYLCASSLGGRSEQFFGPGTRLTVL.

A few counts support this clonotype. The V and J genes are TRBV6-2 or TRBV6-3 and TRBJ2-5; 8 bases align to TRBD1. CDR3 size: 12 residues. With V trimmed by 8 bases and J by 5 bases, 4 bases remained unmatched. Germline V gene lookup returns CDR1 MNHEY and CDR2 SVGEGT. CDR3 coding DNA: TGTGCCAGCGCCCACAGGGGGGAGACCCAGTACTTC. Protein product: CASAHRGETQYF.

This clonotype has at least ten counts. The chain's CDR3 is CASSLDQGFSDTQYF. CDR3 nucleotides: TGTGCCAGCAGCTTGGACCAGGGATTTTCAGATACGCAGTATTTT. The chain carries TRBV5-6 and TRBJ2-3, with D perhaps TRBD1 (5 bases). CDR3 length equals 15 residues. The germline V gene encodes CDR1 SGHDT and CDR2 YYEEEE. Trimming shortened V by 0 bases and J by 4 bases, and 12 bases separated the two germline ends.

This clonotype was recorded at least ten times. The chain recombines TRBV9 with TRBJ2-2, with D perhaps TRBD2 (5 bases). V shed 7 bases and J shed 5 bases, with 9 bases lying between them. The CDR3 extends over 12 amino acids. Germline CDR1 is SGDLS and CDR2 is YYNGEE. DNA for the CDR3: TGTGCCAGCGGAGGCATTACCGGGGAGCTGTTTTTT. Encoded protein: CASGGITGELFF.

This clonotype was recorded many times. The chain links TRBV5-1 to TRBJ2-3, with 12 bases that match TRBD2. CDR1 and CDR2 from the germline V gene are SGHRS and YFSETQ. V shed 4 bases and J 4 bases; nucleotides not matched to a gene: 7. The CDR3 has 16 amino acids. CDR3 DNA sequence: TGCGCCAGCAGCCTCCTAGCGGGAGGGCCTCCAGATACGCAGTATTTT. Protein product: CASSLLAGGPPDTQYF.

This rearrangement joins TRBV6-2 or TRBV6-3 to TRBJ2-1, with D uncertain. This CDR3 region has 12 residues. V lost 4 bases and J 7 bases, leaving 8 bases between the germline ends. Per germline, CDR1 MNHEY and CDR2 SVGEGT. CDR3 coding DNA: TGTGCCAGCAGTTCCCGGAGTAATGAGCAGTTCTTC. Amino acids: CASSSRSNEQFF.

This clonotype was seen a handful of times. The CDR3 here is CSARRGNEKLFF. DNA for the CDR3: TGCAGTGCTAGACGGGGTAATGAAAAACTGTTTTTT. This chain connects TRBV20-1 to TRBJ1-4, with no clear D. V dropped 2 bases and J dropped 4 bases, with 5 bases sitting between them. The V gene's germline CDR1 is DFQATT and CDR2 SNEGSKA (reference sequence). This CDR3 contains 12 residues.

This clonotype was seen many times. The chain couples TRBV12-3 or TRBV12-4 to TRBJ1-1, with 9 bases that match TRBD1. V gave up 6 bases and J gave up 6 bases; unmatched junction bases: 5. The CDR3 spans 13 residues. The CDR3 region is CASSRDRDAEAFF. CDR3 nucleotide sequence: TGTGCCAGCAGCCGGGACAGGGACGCTGAAGCTTTCTTT.

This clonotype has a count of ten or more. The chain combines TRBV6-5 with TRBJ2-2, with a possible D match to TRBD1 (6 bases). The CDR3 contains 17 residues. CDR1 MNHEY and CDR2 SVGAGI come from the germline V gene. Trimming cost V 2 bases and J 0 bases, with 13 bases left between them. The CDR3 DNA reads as TGTGCCAGCAGTTACGACCGCTACAGGGCGAACACCGGGGAGCTGTTTTTT. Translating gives CASSYDRYRANTGELFF.

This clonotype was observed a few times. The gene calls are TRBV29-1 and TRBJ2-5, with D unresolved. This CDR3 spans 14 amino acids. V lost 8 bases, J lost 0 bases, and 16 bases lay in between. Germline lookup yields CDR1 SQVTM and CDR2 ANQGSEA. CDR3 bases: TGCAGCACCGCATTAGGCTCCAACCAAGAGACCCAGTACTTC. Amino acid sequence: CSTALGSNQETQYF.

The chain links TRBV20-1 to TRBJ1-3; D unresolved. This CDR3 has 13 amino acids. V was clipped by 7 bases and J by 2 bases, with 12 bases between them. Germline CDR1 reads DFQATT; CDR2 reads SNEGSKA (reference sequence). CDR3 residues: CSGVPGTGNTIYF. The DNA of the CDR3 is TGCAGTGGGGTCCCTGGGACTGGAAACACCATATATTTT.

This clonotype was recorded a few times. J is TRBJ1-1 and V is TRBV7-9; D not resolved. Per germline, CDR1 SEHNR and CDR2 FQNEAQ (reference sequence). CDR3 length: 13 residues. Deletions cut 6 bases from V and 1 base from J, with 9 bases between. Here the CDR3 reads CASSLAGNTEAFF. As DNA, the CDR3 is TGTGCCAGCAGTCTTGCGGGGAACACTGAAGCTTTCTTT.

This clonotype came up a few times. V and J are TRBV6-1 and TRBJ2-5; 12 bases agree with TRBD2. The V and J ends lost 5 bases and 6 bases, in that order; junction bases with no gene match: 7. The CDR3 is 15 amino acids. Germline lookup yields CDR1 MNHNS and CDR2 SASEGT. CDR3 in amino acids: CASSRLAGDRKTQYF. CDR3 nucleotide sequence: TGTGCCAGCAGTCGACTAGCGGGAGATAGGAAGACCCAGTACTTC.

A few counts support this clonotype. The CDR3 reads CASGRTVGNEQFF. The CDR3 nucleotides read TGTGCCAGCGGGAGGACGGTTGGGAATGAGCAGTTCTTC. V and J are TRBV12-3 or TRBV12-4 and TRBJ2-1, with TRBD2 as a possible D gene (6 bases). V lost 8 bases and J 7 bases, leaving 15 bases between the germline ends. The CDR3 length is 13 residues.

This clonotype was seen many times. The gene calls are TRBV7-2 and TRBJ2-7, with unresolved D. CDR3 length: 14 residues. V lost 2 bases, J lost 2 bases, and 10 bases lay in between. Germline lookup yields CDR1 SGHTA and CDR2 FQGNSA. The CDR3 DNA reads TGTGCCAGCAGCTTATTAGGATCTACCTACGAGCAGTACTTC. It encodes CASSLLGSTYEQYF.

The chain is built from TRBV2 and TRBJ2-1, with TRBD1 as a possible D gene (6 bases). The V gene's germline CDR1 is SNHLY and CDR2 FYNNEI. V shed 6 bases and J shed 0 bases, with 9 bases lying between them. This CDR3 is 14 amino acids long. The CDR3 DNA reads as TGTGCCAGCAGGGGGACAAGCTCCTACAATGAGCAGTTCTTC. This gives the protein CASRGTSSYNEQFF.

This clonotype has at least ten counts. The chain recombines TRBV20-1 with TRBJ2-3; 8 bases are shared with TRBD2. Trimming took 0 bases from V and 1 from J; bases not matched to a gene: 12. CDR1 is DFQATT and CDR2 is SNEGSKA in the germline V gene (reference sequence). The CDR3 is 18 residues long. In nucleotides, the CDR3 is TGCAGTGCTAGAGATTGGGGAGCGGGAGCCGGGGGCACAGATACGCAGTATTTT. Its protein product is CSARDWGAGAGGTDTQYF.